This section outlines one T cell receptor (beta chain) sequence together with its context. Its cognate antigen is unknown. The PCR made use of 60 Vbeta and 13 Jbeta primers. Using immunoSEQ multiplex PCR, the repertoire was profiled, and TCRdb retains in-frame clones only, with some absent. Among around 180,000 clones listed, around 80% were seen once. This sample was taken from a study of cytomegalovirus exposure and HLA in healthy donors. Findings and limits, study-wide: Judged likely to be a sequencing artifact was a cluster of highly shared sequence variants.

CDR3 length equals 14 residues. Per the germline V gene, CDR1 is SGHRS and CDR2 is YFSETQ. Trimming removed 4 bases from V and 5 bases from J; junction bases left unmatched: 7. Input material: PBMCs. The V gene is TRBV5-1, the J gene TRBJ2-3; 7 nucleotides align to TRBD1. This TCR was sampled from a woman aged 18-29 years in good health and CMV-seropositive. Here the CDR3 reads CASSVTGYGDTQYF. CDR3 in DNA: TGCGCCAGCAGCGTGACAGGGTATGGAGATACGCAGTATTTT.